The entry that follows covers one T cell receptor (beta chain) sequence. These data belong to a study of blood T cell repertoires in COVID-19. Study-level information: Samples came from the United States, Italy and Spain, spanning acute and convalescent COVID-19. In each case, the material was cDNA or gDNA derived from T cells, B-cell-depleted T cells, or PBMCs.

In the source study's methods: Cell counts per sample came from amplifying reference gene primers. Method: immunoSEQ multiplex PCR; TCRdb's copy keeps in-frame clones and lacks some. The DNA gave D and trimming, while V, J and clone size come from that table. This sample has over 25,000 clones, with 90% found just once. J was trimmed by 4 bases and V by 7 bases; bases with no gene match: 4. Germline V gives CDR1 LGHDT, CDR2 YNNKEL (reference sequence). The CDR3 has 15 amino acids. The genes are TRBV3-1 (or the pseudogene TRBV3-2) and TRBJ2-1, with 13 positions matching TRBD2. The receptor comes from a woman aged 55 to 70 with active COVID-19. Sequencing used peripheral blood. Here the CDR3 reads CASTPGLAGYNEQFF. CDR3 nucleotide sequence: TGTGCCAGCACGCCGGGACTAGCGGGGTACAATGAGCAGTTCTTC.